The rows below give T cell receptor beta chains drawn from one sample of a study of shared clonotypes between healthy human individuals. Some clones are missing from TCRdb's copy, which holds only in-frame ones; the method was immunoSEQ multiplex PCR. The repertoire holds about 1.1 million clones, around three quarters seen once, with 0.6% to 0.75% in the top ten. Sequenced input: memory CD4+ T cells from PBMCs. The receptors originated from a man aged 18 to 35 in good health. Some clones in this sample may be carry-over from other donors' samples. CDR3s include the opening cysteine and the closing phenylalanine or tryptophan. Each record gives: CDR3 protein, CDR3 DNA, V gene, D gene, CDR3 length, J gene, clone size. A D gene is named only where the DNA matches it firmly. Clone size is shown for a subset of rows, as once, few, many or a class of expanded clone.

CASSGDTGTQYF,TGTGCCAGCAGTGGGGACACAGGGACCCAGTACTTC,TRBV28,.,12,TRBJ2-5,.
CASSLLPPGQLYEQYF,TGTGCCAGCAGCCTCTTACCCCCCGGACAACTCTACGAGCAGTACTTC,TRBV7-8,.,16,TRBJ2-7,.
CASSFKAGGPSIIRYEQYF,TGTGCCAGCAGTTTTAAAGCGGGGGGGCCATCCATTATAAGGTACGAGCAGTACTTC,TRBV27,TRBD2,19,TRBJ2-7,few
CASSLSTGSNQPQHF,TGTGCCAGCAGTCTCTCGACAGGGAGCAATCAGCCCCAGCATTTT,TRBV6-1,TRBD1,15,TRBJ1-5,many
CSVELGGSGANVLTF,TGCAGCGTTGAGTTAGGTGGCTCTGGGGCCAACGTCCTGACTTTC,TRBV29-1,.,15,TRBJ2-6,.
CASVLQGDFTEAFF,TGTGCCAGCGTGTTACAGGGGGACTTCACTGAAGCTTTCTTT,TRBV7-9,TRBD1,14,TRBJ1-1,.
CTTRGRLLNEQFF,TGTACTACTCGAGGCCGACTACTCAATGAGCAGTTCTTC,TRBV6-5,.,13,TRBJ2-1,.
CASSPGLAGAANEQYF,TGTGCCAGCTCACCTGGACTAGCGGGAGCGGCAAACGAGCAGTACTTC,TRBV18,TRBD2,16,TRBJ2-7,.
CASRLTPGNTEAFF,TGTGCCAGCAGACTCACACCCGGTAACACTGAAGCTTTCTTT,TRBV11-2,.,14,TRBJ1-1,.
CASSEAGAGEQYF,TGTGCCAGCAGTGAAGCGGGGGCGGGCGAGCAGTACTTC,TRBV2,.,13,TRBJ2-7,many
CASSANSDGYTF,TGTGCCAGCAGCGCGAATTCGGATGGCTACACCTTC,TRBV7-2,.,12,TRBJ1-2,once
CASSLAPGSGNTIYF,TGTGCCAGCAGCTTAGCCCCAGGATCTGGAAACACCATATATTTT,TRBV7-2,.,15,TRBJ1-3,.
CASSPEDWRREQFF,TGTGCCAGCAGCCCAGAGGACTGGAGGCGTGAGCAGTTCTTC,TRBV7-2,.,14,TRBJ2-1,.
CASRPTAVGEQFF,TGCGCCAGCAGACCGACAGCGGTGGGTGAGCAGTTCTTC,TRBV23-1,.,13,TRBJ2-1,.
CASSRATTSGDGELFF,TGCGCCAGCAGCCGCGCCACGACTAGCGGCGACGGGGAGCTGTTTTTT,TRBV5-1,TRBD2,16,TRBJ2-2,.
CASSQGLRGSGGNTIYF,TGCGCCAGCAGCCAAGGCCTTCGGGGGTCTGGAGGAAACACCATATATTTT,TRBV4-1,.,17,TRBJ1-3,.
CSVEDRQGAGGYTF,TGCAGCGTTGAAGATCGGCAGGGGGCGGGTGGCTACACCTTC,TRBV29-1,TRBD1,14,TRBJ1-2,.
CASSQDPGAGKETQYF,TGCGCCAGCAGCCAAGACCCGGGGGCGGGAAAAGAGACCCAGTACTTC,TRBV4-1,.,16,TRBJ2-5,.
CALEGTKYEQYF,TGTGCCCTGGAGGGTACGAAATACGAGCAGTACTTC,TRBV30,.,12,TRBJ2-7,.
CSVRGLAEETQYF,TGCAGCGTGCGGGGCCTAGCGGAAGAGACCCAGTACTTC,TRBV29-1,TRBD2,13,TRBJ2-5,.
CASSRTSGRVSGELFF,TGTGCCAGCAGCCGCACTAGCGGGAGGGTATCCGGGGAGCTGTTTTTT,TRBV7-8,TRBD2,16,TRBJ2-2,.
CASSSWTGSQETQYF,TGCGCCAGCAGCTCATGGACAGGGTCTCAAGAGACCCAGTACTTC,TRBV5-1,TRBD1,15,TRBJ2-5,.
CASSPGRVETQYF,TGTGCCAGCAGCCCAGGGAGGGTGGAGACCCAGTACTTC,TRBV7-2,TRBD2,13,TRBJ2-5,.
CARSAHGVYSTDTQYF,TGTGCCAGAAGCGCCCATGGGGTCTATAGCACAGATACGCAGTATTTT,TRBV5-3,.,16,TRBJ2-3,many
CASRSGSYEQYF,TGTGCCAGCCGTAGCGGATCCTACGAGCAGTACTTC,TRBV6-1,.,12,TRBJ2-7,.